This T cell receptor beta chain is drawn from a study of cytomegalovirus exposure and HLA in healthy donors. Study results and limitations: Follow-up analysis seemed to connect common viral pathogens with several of the most significant clusters identified.

This CDR3 has 15 amino acids. Per the germline V gene, CDR1 is SGHRS and CDR2 is YFSETQ. The J segment lost 3 bases and the V segment lost 4 bases, leaving 8 bases of the junction unmatched. The PCR contained 60 Vbeta and 13 Jbeta primers. TCRdb keeps only in-frame clones here, not all; method: immunoSEQ multiplex PCR. Here the sample spans 150,000 to 200,000 clones, roughly 79% being singletons. As to this clone: Its antigen remains unknown.

Everyone who donated was a healthy bone marrow donor. This receptor was obtained from a male donor in good health and CMV-seropositive. The rearrangement uses TRBV5-1 and TRBJ1-1, with TRBD1 matching over 8 bases. Sample: PBMCs. As DNA, the CDR3 is TGCGCCAGCAGCATTGGACAGGGCGTTGACACTGAAGCTTTCTTT. This encodes CASSIGQGVDTEAFF.